This T cell receptor beta chain emerged from a study of CD8 T cells in ankylosing spondylitis. Study results and caveats: From matched ankylosing spondylitis synovial fluid, disease-linked clones were reportedly recovered at significantly enriched levels. Blood from ankylosing spondylitis patients appeared to carry a characteristic roughly 8-variant TCR beta motif.

MiXCR, applied by TCRdb to the 5' RACE reads, yields one record per CDR3 protein. The sample carries 700,000 or so distinct CDR3 sequences, 15% to 20% recorded once. Germline V CDR1 and CDR2: MGHRA, YSYEKL. The CDR3 has 14 residues. Trimming stripped 6 bases from V and 1 base from J, with 12 bases between. Notes on this clonotype: The target antigen is unknown.

This chain joins TRBV4-1 and TRBJ1-1; D gene unclear. Sequenced: blood, either unsorted or a sorted T cell fraction (not recorded which). This receptor was identified in a male donor with ankylosing spondylitis. The CDR3 is CASRGSLKNTEAFF. Here the CDR3 DNA reads TGCGCCAGCAGGGGATCTCTCAAGAACACTGAAGCTTTCTTT.